Each of the 15 T cell receptor beta chains below was sequenced from the same sample in a study of T cells after yellow fever vaccination. MiXCR, run by TCRdb on the 5' RACE reads, gives a single entry per CDR3 protein. The profile shows approximately 160,000 distinct CDR3 sequences, approximately 9.9% of them singletons. The sequenced sample was CD8+ T cells sorted from PBMCs, obtained 45 days after the yellow fever booster vaccination. These receptors originate from a man aged 18 to 35 who received the YFV17D yellow fever vaccine.

In this sample, this clonotype turned up a few times. The J gene is TRBJ2-3, the V gene TRBV6-2 or TRBV6-3; the D gene could be TRBD1 or TRBD2 (5 bases each). Trimming left V 4 bases short and J 10 bases short, with 21 bases between. Germline assignment: CDR1 MNHEY and CDR2 SVGEGT. The CDR3 contains 15 residues. DNA for the CDR3: TGTGCCAGCAGTTTTCTATTGGGACGTAGAGGGGCGCAGTATTTT. Protein: CASSFLLGRRGAQYF.

This clonotype was found a few times. The chain is built from TRBV11-2 and TRBJ2-3; D is undetermined. The CDR3 totals 14 residues. V lost 5 bases and J lost 2, with 11 bases in between. Germline CDR1 is SGHAT and CDR2 is FQNNGV. The CDR3 spells CASSDWTDTDTQYF. DNA of the CDR3: TGTGCCAGCAGCGACTGGACCGACACAGATACGCAGTATTTT.

The chain is built from TRBV29-1 and TRBJ1-2; 7 positions agree with TRBD1. After removal of 7 bases from V and 8 bases from J, the junction contained 16 bases not matched to a gene. The CDR3 is made up of 14 amino acids. CDR1 is SQVTM and CDR2 is ANQGSEA in the germline V gene. CDR3 sequence: CSGKGAGTADGYTF. The CDR3 region has the DNA TGCAGCGGCAAGGGAGCAGGGACAGCGGACGGCTACACCTTC.

Ten or more counts support this clonotype. The V gene is TRBV11-2, the J gene TRBJ2-3; 13 bases match TRBD2. The trim removed 5 bases at V and 1 base at J, leaving 9 bases unmatched. CDR1 is SGHAT and CDR2 is FQNNGV in the germline V gene. The CDR3 has 18 amino acids. CDR3 bases: TGTGCCAGCAGCCTCACTAGCGGGGGGGCAAGGGGCACAGATACGCAGTATTTT. Translating it yields CASSLTSGGARGTDTQYF. Supplemented by reference TRBV11-2 and TRBJ2-3, the full variable domain reads EAGVAQSPRYKIIEKRQSVAFWCNPISGHATLYWYQQILGQGPKLLIQFQNNGVVDDSQLPKDRFSAERLKGVDSTLKIQPAKLEDSAVYLCASSLTSGGARGTDTQYFGPGTRLTVL.

This clonotype has only a few counts. The chain is built from TRBV7-9 and TRBJ2-1; 10 nucleotides line up with TRBD1. V lost 3 bases, J lost 7 bases, and 6 bases stayed unmatched. The length of the CDR3 is 15 residues. CDR1 and CDR2 (germline): SEHNR, FQNEAQ (reference sequence). CDR3 sequence reads: CASSLGQGIENEQFF. Here the CDR3 DNA reads TGTGCCAGCAGCTTGGGACAGGGGATTGAAAATGAGCAGTTCTTC.

V is TRBV7-9 and J is TRBJ2-1, with TRBD1 matching 8 bases. CDR1 SEHNR and CDR2 FQNEAQ come from the germline V gene (reference sequence). V shed 3 bases, J shed 8 bases, and the junction held 6 bases outside the gene matches. The CDR3 consists of 14 residues. The CDR3 here is CASSFQGAFDEQFF. The CDR3 DNA reads TGTGCCAGCAGCTTCCAGGGGGCGTTTGATGAGCAGTTCTTC.

This chain uses TRBV6-2 or TRBV6-3 with TRBJ2-3; the D is unclear. V dropped 6 bases and J dropped 2 bases, with 15 bases sitting between them. The CDR3 consists of 15 residues. The V gene's germline CDR1 is MNHEY and CDR2 SVGEGT. The CDR3: CASSPGRGITDTQYF. DNA of the CDR3: TGTGCCAGCAGCCCTGGACGCGGCATCACAGATACGCAGTATTTT.

This clonotype was seen a few times. The chain uses TRBV19 and TRBJ1-5, with D possibly being TRBD1 (5 bases). The germline V gene encodes CDR1 LNHDA and CDR2 SQIVND (reference sequence). V lost 5 bases and J lost 3, with 17 bases in between. CDR3 size: 16 residues. Here the CDR3 reads CASSLNPRGTNQPQHF. The CDR3 bases are TGTGCCAGTAGTTTAAACCCACGGGGGACCAATCAGCCCCAGCATTTT. The whole variable domain, remainder taken from reference TRBV19 and TRBJ1-5, is DGGITQSPKYLFRKEGQNVTLSCEQNLNHDAMYWYRQDPGQGLRLIYYSQIVNDFQKGDIAEGYSVSREKKESFPLTVTSAQKNPTAFYLCASSLNPRGTNQPQHFGDGTRLSIL.

This clonotype was detected only a few times. This chain connects TRBV7-2 to TRBJ1-3; D is possibly TRBD1 (5 bases). This CDR3 spans 15 amino acids. From germline, CDR1 is SGHTA and CDR2 FQGNSA. V lost 2 bases and J lost 1, with 9 bases in between. CDR3 nucleotide sequence: TGTGCCAGCAGCTTAAAGGGGATGTCTGGAAACACCATATATTTT. Its protein is CASSLKGMSGNTIYF.

This clonotype was seen more than once but under ten times. This sequence joins TRBV7-2 and TRBJ1-1; the match to TRBD1 covers 10 bases. J lost 1 base, V lost 3 bases, and 5 bases had no gene match. From germline, CDR1 is SGHTA and CDR2 FQGNSA. The CDR3 covers 16 residues. The CDR3 sequence is CASSFIGTGENTEAFF. The CDR3 DNA sequence: TGTGCCAGCAGCTTTATAGGGACAGGGGAGAACACTGAAGCTTTCTTT. Full variable domain (rest looked up from reference TRBV7-2 and TRBJ1-1): GAGVSQSPSNKVTEKGKDVELRCDPISGHTALYWYRQSLGQGLEFLIYFQGNSAPDKSGLPSDRFSAERTGGSVSTLTIQRTQQEDSAVYLCASSFIGTGENTEAFFGQGTRLTVV.

The chain joins TRBV7-9 to TRBJ1-1, with 10 bases that match TRBD1. Trimming at V came to 5 bases and at J to 3 bases, leaving 3 bases not matched to a gene. Looked up from germline, CDR1 is SEHNR and CDR2 is FQNEAQ (reference sequence). The CDR3 runs 14 residues. As DNA, the CDR3 is TGTGCCAGCAGCCCCGGACAGGGGGACACTGAAGCTTTCTTT. It specifies CASSPGQGDTEAFF.

This clonotype was recorded a few times. The genes are TRBV9 and TRBJ1-2, with D uncertain. The CDR3 extends over 13 amino acids. Germline-derived CDR1 and CDR2 are SGDLS and YYNGEE. V shed 1 base and J shed 5 bases, with 9 bases lying between them. The CDR3 DNA reads as TGTGCCAGCAGCGTACAGACTGGGTATGGCTACACCTTC. Residues: CASSVQTGYGYTF.

This clonotype turned up a few times. The genes are TRBV24-1 and TRBJ2-5; no reliable D call. Germline V gene lookup returns CDR1 KGHDR and CDR2 SFDVKD. The CDR3 is 9 residues long. Trimming took 10 bases from V and 7 from J, leaving 6 bases between them. CDR3: CATPGTQYF. CDR3 DNA sequence: TGTGCCACTCCAGGGACCCAGTACTTC.

At least ten counts were recorded for this clonotype. The chain links TRBV10-3 to TRBJ2-3, with TRBD2 identical over 11 bases. Per the germline V gene, CDR1 is ENHRY and CDR2 is SYGVKD. This CDR3 contains 15 residues. V lost 4 bases, J lost 0 bases, and 0 bases stayed unmatched. CDR3 residues: CAISGTSGSTDTQYF. CDR3 coding DNA: TGTGCCATCAGTGGGACTAGCGGGAGCACAGATACGCAGTATTTT.

In this sample, this clonotype turned up a few times. In nucleotides, the CDR3 is TGTGCCAGCAGTTTAAACGAAGCTTTCTTT. It codes for CASSLNEAFF. V usage is TRBV7-9 and J usage is TRBJ1-1; D is unresolved. V lost 6 bases and J lost 8, with 7 bases in between. Germline CDR1 is SEHNR and CDR2 is FQNEAQ (reference sequence). This CDR3 region has 10 residues.